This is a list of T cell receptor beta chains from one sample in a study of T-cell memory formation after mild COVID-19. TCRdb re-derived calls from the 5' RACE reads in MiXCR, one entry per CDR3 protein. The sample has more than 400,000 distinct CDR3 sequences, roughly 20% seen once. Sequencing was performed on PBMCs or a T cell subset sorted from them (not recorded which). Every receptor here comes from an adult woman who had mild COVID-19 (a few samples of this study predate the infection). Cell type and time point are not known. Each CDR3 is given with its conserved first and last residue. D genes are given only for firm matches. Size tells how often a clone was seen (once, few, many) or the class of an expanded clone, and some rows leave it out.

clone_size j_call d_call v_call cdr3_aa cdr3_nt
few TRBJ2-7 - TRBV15 CATSRLGESYEQYF TGTGCCACCAGCAGGCTCGGGGAGTCCTACGAGCAGTACTTC
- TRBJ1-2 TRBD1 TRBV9 CASSTRQGTNYGYTF TGTGCCAGCAGCACCCGACAGGGAACTAACTATGGCTACACCTTC
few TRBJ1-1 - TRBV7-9 CASSYGDQGNTEAFF TGTGCCAGCAGCTATGGGGACCAGGGGAACACTGAAGCTTTCTTT
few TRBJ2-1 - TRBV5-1 CASSLHYNEQFF TGCGCCAGCAGCTTACATTACAATGAGCAGTTCTTC
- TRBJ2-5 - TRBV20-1 CSAGRQGYAGETQYF TGCAGTGCAGGACGACAGGGTTATGCGGGGGAGACCCAGTACTTC
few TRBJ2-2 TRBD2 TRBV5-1 CASEKGAGGTGELFF TGCGCCAGCGAGAAGGGAGCGGGAGGAACCGGGGAGCTGTTTTTT
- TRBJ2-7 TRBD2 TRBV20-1 CSARAGARSYEQYF TGCAGTGCTAGGGCGGGAGCTAGGTCCTACGAGCAGTACTTC
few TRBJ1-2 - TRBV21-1 CASSTMGQGNYGYTF TGTGCCAGCAGCACCATGGGACAGGGCAACTATGGCTACACCTTC
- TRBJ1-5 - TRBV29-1 CSATLETGGFGQPQHF TGCAGCGCGACATTGGAGACAGGAGGATTCGGGCAGCCCCAGCATTTT
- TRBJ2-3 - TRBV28 CASSLGGASTDTQYF TGTGCCAGCAGTTTAGGCGGGGCCAGCACAGATACGCAGTATTTT
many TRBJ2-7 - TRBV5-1 CASSDMGGPSYEQYF TGCGCCAGCAGCGATATGGGGGGCCCCTCCTACGAGCAGTACTTC
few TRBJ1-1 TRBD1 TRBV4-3 CASSQVQGGSKAFF TGCGCCAGCAGCCAGGTCCAGGGGGGATCTAAAGCTTTCTTT
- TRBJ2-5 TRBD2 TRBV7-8 CASTERGTNQETQYF TGTGCCAGCACCGAGCGGGGGACCAACCAAGAGACCCAGTACTTC
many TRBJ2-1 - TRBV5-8 CASSLGRTSYNEQFF TGTGCCAGCAGCTTGGGGAGGACCTCCTACAATGAGCAGTTCTTC
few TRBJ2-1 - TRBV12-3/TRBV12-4 CASRDSSSYNEQFF TGTGCCAGCAGGGACTCGAGCTCCTACAATGAGCAGTTCTTC
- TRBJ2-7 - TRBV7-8 CASSPPGSVPREQYF TGTGCCAGCAGCCCCCCGGGGTCTGTACCTCGCGAGCAGTACTTC
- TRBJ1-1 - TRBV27 CASSLIEGMNTEAFF TGTGCCAGCAGTTTAATCGAGGGAATGAACACTGAAGCTTTCTTT
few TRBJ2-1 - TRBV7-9 CASSGSNNEQFF TGTGCCAGCAGCGGGAGCAACAATGAGCAGTTCTTC
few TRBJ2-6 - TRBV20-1 CSARDSFSGANVLTF TGCAGTGCTAGAGACAGCTTCTCTGGGGCCAACGTCCTGACTTTC
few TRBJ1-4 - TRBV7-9 CASSSSDAKTNEKLFF TGTGCCAGCAGCTCCTCGGACGCGAAGACTAATGAAAAACTGTTTTTT
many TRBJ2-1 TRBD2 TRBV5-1 CASSYGGGRANEQFF TGCGCCAGCAGCTACGGAGGCGGGAGGGCGAATGAGCAGTTCTTC
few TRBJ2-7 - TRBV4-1 CASSAIWRGSYEQYF TGCGCCAGCAGCGCCATTTGGCGGGGATCCTACGAGCAGTACTTC
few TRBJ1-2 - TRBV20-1 CSAKDAHPSQGQVLGALYGYTF TGCAGTGCTAAAGATGCCCACCCAAGCCAAGGGCAGGTGTTGGGGGCGCTCTATGGCTACACCTTC
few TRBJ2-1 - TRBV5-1 CASRKQVGNEQFF TGCGCCAGCAGGAAGCAGGTCGGCAATGAGCAGTTCTTC
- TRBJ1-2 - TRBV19 CASRGDTTFYGYTF TGTGCCAGTAGGGGGGACACTACTTTTTATGGCTACACCTTC
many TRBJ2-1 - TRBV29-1 CSVSRDTASYNEQFF TGCAGCGTGAGCCGGGACACCGCTAGCTACAATGAGCAGTTCTTC
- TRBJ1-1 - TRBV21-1 CASSKALGQPPEAFF TGTGCCAGCAGCAAAGCGCTAGGACAGCCACCCGAAGCTTTCTTT
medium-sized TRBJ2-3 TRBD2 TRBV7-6 CASSPLAGRTDTQYF TGTGCCAGCAGCCCACTAGCGGGAAGAACAGATACGCAGTATTTT
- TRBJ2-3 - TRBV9 CASSDRPGTLTDTQYF TGTGCCAGCAGCGACAGGCCCGGGACCCTCACAGATACGCAGTATTTT
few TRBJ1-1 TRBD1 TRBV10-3 CAISRGGQGASHTEAFF TGTGCCATCTCGAGGGGGGGACAGGGGGCGTCCCACACTGAAGCTTTCTTT
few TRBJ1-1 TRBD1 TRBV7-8 CASSLAQFRGKNTEAFF TGTGCCAGCAGCTTAGCCCAGTTCAGGGGGAAGAACACTGAAGCTTTCTTT
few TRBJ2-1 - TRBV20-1 CSARWILSWNEQFF TGCAGTGCTAGGTGGATCCTTAGTTGGAATGAGCAGTTCTTC
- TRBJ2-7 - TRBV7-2 CASSPRFRFEPYEQYF TGTGCCAGCAGCCCCCGATTCAGGTTTGAGCCCTACGAGCAGTACTTC
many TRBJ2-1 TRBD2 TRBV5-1 CASSLGPSGRTYNEQFF TGCGCCAGCAGCTTGGGACCAAGCGGGAGGACGTACAATGAGCAGTTCTTC
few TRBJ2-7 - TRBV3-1 CASSQQTYEQYF TGTGCCAGCAGCCAACAAACCTACGAGCAGTACTTC
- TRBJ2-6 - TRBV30 CAWSWGTSSGANVLTF TGTGCCTGGAGTTGGGGGACAAGCTCTGGGGCCAACGTCCTGACTTTC
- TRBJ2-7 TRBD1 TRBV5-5 CASSVGQGEFPYEQYF TGTGCCAGCAGCGTGGGACAGGGAGAGTTTCCCTACGAGCAGTACTTC
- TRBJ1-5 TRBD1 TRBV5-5 CASSLDTGAFYSNQPQHF TGTGCCAGCAGCCTTGATACAGGGGCTTTTTATAGCAATCAGCCCCAGCATTTT
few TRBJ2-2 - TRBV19 CASRGLTGELFF TGTGCCAGTAGGGGGTTGACGGGGGAGCTGTTTTTT
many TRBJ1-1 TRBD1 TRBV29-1 CSVEDIGTGSSDTEAFF TGCAGCGTTGAAGATATTGGGACAGGGTCTTCGGACACTGAAGCTTTCTTT
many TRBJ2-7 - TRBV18 CASSPGINEQYF TGTGCCAGCTCACCAGGGATCAACGAGCAGTACTTC
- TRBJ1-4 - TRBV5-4 CASSLTGPVGEKLFF TGTGCCAGCAGCTTGACAGGGCCAGTAGGTGAAAAACTGTTTTTT
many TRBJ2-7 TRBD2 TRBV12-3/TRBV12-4 CASSFNSGPYEQYF TGTGCCAGCAGTTTCAATAGCGGGCCTTACGAGCAGTACTTC
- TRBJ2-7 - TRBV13 CASSFREEQYF TGTGCCAGCAGCTTCCGGGAGGAGCAGTACTTC
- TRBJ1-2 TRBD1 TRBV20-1 CSASRDSFYGYTF TGCAGTGCTAGCAGGGACAGCTTCTATGGCTACACCTTC
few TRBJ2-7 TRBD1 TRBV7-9 CASSSPRDRGYEQYF TGTGCCAGCAGCTCTCCCCGGGACAGGGGCTACGAGCAGTACTTC
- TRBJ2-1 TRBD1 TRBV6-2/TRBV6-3 CASRRQGMEFF TGTGCCAGCAGGCGACAGGGGATGGAGTTCTTC
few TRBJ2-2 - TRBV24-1 CATSDDTSNTGELFF TGTGCCACCAGTGATGACACCTCGAACACCGGGGAGCTGTTTTTT
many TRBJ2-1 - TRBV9 CASSVGSLYYNEQFF TGTGCCAGCAGCGTAGGTTCCCTATACTACAATGAGCAGTTCTTC
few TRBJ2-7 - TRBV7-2 CASSLEAGSTYEQYF TGTGCCAGCAGCTTAGAGGCGGGATCAACCTACGAGCAGTACTTC
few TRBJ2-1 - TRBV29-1 CSGRWNEQFF TGCAGCGGGCGTTGGAATGAGCAGTTCTTC
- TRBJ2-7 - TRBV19 CASTSAGIYEQYF TGTGCCAGTACATCCGCGGGGATCTACGAGCAGTACTTC
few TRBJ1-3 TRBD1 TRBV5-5 CASSPWGDSSGNTIYF TGTGCCAGCAGCCCTTGGGGGGACAGCTCTGGAAACACCATATATTTT
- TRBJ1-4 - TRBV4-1 CASSLGPQEKLFF TGCGCCAGCAGCCTAGGACCCCAGGAAAAACTGTTTTTT
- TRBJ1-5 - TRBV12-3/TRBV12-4 CASSAGNNQPQHF TGTGCCAGCAGTGCAGGAAACAATCAGCCCCAGCATTTT
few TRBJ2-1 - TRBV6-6 CASSQWGPGGNEQFF TGTGCCAGCAGTCAGTGGGGCCCCGGGGGTAATGAGCAGTTCTTC
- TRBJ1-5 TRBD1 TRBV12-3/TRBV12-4 CASTATGGQPQHF TGTGCCAGCACCGCGACAGGGGGACAGCCCCAGCATTTT
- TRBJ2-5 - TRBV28 CASSLGGTLEETQYF TGTGCCAGCAGTTTGGGTGGGACATTAGAAGAGACCCAGTACTTC
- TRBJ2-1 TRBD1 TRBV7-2 CASSLNPGTGFYNEQFF TGTGCCAGCAGCTTAAACCCGGGGACAGGTTTCTACAATGAGCAGTTCTTC